This T cell receptor beta chain is drawn from a study of T cell responses to AZD1222 COVID-19 vaccine. This CDR3 is built from 15 residues. Germline V CDR1 and CDR2: SEHNR, FQNEAQ (reference sequence). V lost 2 bases, J lost 6 bases, and 11 bases lay in between. Study-level findings and limits: Dominant at 160-218 and 743-854, vaccine-associated CD4 TCRs also spanned spike.

Sequencing used immunoSEQ multiplex PCR; TCRdb keeps in-frame clones, though not all of them. The sample has roughly 140,000 clones, 90% seen once. As for this clone: Its antigen is as yet unknown.

This TCR came from an adult in good health. The chain links TRBV7-9 to TRBJ1-6, with TRBD1 as a possible D gene (5 bases). The sequenced sample was peripheral blood, obtained on day 0 of AZD1222 vaccination. The CDR3 loop reads CASSLSWGSNSPLHF. The CDR3, as DNA: TGTGCCAGCAGCTTAAGCTGGGGGAGTAATTCACCCCTCCACTTT.